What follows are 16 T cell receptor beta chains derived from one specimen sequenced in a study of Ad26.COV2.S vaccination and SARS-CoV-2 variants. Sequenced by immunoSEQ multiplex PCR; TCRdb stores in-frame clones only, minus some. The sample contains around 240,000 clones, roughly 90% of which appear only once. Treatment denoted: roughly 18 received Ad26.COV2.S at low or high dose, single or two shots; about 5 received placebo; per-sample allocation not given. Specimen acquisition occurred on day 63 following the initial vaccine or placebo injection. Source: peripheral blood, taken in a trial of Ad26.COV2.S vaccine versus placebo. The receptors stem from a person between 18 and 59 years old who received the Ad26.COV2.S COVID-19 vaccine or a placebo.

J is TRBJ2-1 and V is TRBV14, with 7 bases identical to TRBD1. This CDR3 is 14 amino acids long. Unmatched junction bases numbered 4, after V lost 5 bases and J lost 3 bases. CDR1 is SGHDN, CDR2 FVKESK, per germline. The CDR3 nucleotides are TGTGCCAGCAGCTTAGGACAGGACTACAATGAGCAGTTCTTC. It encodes CASSLGQDYNEQFF. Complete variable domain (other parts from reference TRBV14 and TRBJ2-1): EAGVTQFPSHSVIEKGQTVTLRCDPISGHDNLYWYRRVMGKEIKFLLHFVKESKQDESGMPNNRFLAERTGGTYSTLKVQPAELEDSGVYFCASSLGQDYNEQFFGPGTRLTVL.

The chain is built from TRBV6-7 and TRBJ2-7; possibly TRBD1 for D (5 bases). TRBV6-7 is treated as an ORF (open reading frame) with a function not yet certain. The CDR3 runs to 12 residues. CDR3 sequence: CAVIIQGYEQYF. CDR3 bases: TGTGCGGTAATAATTCAGGGCTACGAGCAGTACTTC.

CDR3 bases: TGTGCCAGTAGTACCGCGGGACAGGGGAGTGGCGGGGAGCTGTTTTTT. It specifies CASSTAGQGSGGELFF. The V gene is TRBV19, the J gene TRBJ2-2; TRBD1 matches 10 bases. CDR1 is LNHDA and CDR2 is SQIVND in the germline V gene (reference sequence). The CDR3 contains 16 residues. After removal of 4 bases from V and 7 bases from J, the junction contained 9 bases not matched to a gene.

Here the CDR3 reads CASSLGTSGPISYNEQFF. CDR3 sequence (DNA): TGTGCCAGCAGCTTAGGGACTAGCGGGCCCATCTCCTACAATGAGCAGTTCTTC. The rearrangement uses TRBV7-2 and TRBJ2-1, with 11 bases that match TRBD2. CDR1 is SGHTA, CDR2 FQGNSA, per germline. After removal of 1 base from V and 0 bases from J, the junction contained 5 bases not matched to a gene. There are 18 residues in the CDR3.

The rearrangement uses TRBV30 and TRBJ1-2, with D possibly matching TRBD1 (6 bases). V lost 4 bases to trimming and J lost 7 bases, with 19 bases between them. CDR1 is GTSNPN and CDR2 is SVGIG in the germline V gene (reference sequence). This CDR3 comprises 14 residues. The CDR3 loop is CAWTLGGALGGYTF. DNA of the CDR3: TGTGCCTGGACTCTTGGGGGGGCATTGGGTGGCTACACCTTC.

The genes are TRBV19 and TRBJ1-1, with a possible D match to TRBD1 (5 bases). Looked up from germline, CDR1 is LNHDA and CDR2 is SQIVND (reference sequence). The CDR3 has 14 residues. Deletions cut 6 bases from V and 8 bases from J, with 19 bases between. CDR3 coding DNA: TGTGCCAGTAGGCCAGTTCGGGACTTTGGGGAAGCTTTCTTT. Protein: CASRPVRDFGEAFF.

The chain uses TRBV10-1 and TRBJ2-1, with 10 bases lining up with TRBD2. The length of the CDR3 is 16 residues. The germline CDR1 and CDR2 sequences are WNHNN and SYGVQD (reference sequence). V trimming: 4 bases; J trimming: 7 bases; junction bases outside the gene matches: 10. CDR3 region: CASSGGLAGDTNEQFF. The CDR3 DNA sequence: TGCGCCAGCAGTGGGGGCCTAGCGGGGGATACGAATGAGCAGTTCTTC.

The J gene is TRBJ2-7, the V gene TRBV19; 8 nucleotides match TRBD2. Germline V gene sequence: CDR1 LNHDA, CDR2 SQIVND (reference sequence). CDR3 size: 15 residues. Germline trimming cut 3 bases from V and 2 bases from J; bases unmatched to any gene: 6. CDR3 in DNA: TGTGCCAGTAGTATTTCGCGGGGGGATACCTACGAGCAGTACTTC. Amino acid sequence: CASSISRGDTYEQYF.

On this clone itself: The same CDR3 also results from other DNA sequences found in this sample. In nucleotides, the CDR3 is TGTGCCAGCTCACCAACCACAGATACGCAGTATTTT. Amino acids: CASSPTTDTQYF. This rearrangement joins TRBV18 to TRBJ2-3; D is uncertain. Looked up from germline, CDR1 is KGHSH and CDR2 is LQKENI. The CDR3 is made up of 12 amino acids. With 2 bases removed from V and 2 bases from J, the gap between germline ends came to 2 bases.

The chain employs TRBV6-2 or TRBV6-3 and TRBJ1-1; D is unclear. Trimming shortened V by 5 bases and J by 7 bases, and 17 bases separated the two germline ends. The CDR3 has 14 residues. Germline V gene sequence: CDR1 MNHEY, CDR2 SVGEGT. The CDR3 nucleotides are TGTGCCAGCAGTGAGCTAAGACTATCGGATGAAGCTTTCTTT. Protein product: CASSELRLSDEAFF.

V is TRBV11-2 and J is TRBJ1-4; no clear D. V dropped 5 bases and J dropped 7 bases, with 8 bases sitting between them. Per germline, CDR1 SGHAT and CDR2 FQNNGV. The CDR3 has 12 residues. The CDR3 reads CASSPRIEKLFF. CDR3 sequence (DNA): TGTGCCAGCAGCCCTCGGATTGAAAAACTGTTTTTT.

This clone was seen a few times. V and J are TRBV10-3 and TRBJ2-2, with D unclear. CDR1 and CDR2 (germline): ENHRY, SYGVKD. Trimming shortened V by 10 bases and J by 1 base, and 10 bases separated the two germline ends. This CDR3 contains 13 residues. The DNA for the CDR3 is TGTGCCACTTGGAGTGAGAACACCGGGGAGCTGTTTTTT. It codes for CATWSENTGELFF.

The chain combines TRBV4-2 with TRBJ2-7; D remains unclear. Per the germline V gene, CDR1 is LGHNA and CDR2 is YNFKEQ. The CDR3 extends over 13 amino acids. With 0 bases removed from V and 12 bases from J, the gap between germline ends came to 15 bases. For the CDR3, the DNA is TGTGCCAGCAGCCAAGATCTGGGCAGTGCCAGGTACTTC. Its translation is CASSQDLGSARYF.

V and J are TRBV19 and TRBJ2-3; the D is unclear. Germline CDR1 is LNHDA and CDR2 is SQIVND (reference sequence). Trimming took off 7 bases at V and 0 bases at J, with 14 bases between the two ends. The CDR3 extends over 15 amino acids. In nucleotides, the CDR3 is TGTGCCAGTACTCCCCCAGCGAAAAGCACAGATACGCAGTATTTT. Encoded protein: CASTPPAKSTDTQYF.

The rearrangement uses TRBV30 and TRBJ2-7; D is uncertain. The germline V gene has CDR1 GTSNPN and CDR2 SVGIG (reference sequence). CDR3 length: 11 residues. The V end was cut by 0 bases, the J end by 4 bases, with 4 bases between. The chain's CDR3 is CAWSVRYEQYF. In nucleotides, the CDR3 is TGTGCCTGGAGTGTGAGGTACGAGCAGTACTTC.

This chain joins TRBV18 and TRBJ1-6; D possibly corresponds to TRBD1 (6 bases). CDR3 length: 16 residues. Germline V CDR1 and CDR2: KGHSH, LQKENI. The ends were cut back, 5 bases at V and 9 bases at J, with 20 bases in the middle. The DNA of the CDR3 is TGTGCCAGCTCAAGAGTGGGGCAGGGGCTTGGTTCACCCCTCCACTTT. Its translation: CASSRVGQGLGSPLHF.